This entry features one T cell receptor (beta chain) sequence. Baseline was the first blood sampling point, followed by cycle 4 day 1 and cycle 7 day 1. This sample was included in a study of OX40 agonist ivuxolimab in advanced cancers. Overall study context: Ivuxolimab, an antibody that agonizes OX40 (CD134), was administered to the patients. Every 2 weeks, ivuxolimab was infused into the patients intravenously at between 0.01 and 10 mg/kg.

Libraries were prepared by immunoSEQ multiplex PCR; TCRdb keeps only in-frame clonotypes and omits some of them. The sample carries nearly 20,000 clones, 86% recorded once. V shed 4 bases and J 6 bases; nucleotides not matched to a gene: 3. Germline assignment: CDR1 SGHTS and CDR2 YDEGEE. CDR3 length: 13 residues. Sequenced material: CD4+ or CD8+ T cells sorted from blood, taken in a trial of the OX40 agonist ivuxolimab. The chain employs TRBV5-8 and TRBJ1-1; 10 nucleotides match TRBD1. The receptor was derived from an adult with an advanced solid tumor such as melanoma, head and neck, liver or kidney cancer. CDR3 in DNA: TGTGCCAGCAGCGCCGACAGGGGGCCTGAAGCTTTCTTT. Protein: CASSADRGPEAFF.